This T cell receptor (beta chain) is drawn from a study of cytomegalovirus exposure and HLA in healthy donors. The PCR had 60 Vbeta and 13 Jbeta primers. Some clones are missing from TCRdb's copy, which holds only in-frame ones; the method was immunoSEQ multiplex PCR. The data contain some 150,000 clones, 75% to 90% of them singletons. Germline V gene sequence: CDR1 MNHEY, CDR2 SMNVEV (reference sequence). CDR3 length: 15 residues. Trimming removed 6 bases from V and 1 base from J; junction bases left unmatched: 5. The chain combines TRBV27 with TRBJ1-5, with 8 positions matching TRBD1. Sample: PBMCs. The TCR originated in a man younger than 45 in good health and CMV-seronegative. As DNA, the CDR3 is TGTGCCAGCAGCAAGGACAGGGTGAGCAATCAGCCCCAGCATTTT. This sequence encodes CASSKDRVSNQPQHF.